Given below is one T cell receptor beta chain in context. Methods used by the authors: Estimated nucleated cell counts came from reference gene primer amplification. Data came from immunoSEQ multiplex PCR; TCRdb stores just in-frame clones and leaves some out. For V, J and clone size, that table is used; D and trimming come from the DNA. Counted here are over 75,000 clones, around three quarters occurring once; the ten biggest clones make up nearly 9%. This CDR3 region has 14 residues. V was pared by 10 bases and J by 1 base, with 9 bases of the junction left unmatched. Looked up from germline, CDR1 is MDHEN and CDR2 is SYDVKM. These data come from a study of blood T cell repertoires in COVID-19. About the research overall: The United States, Italy and Spain provided the acute and convalescent COVID-19 samples. Sources were T cells, B-cell-depleted T cells, or PBMCs; the material itself was cDNA or gDNA.

Sequencing was done on a sample of peripheral blood. The TCR was taken from a man aged 45-60 years who had recovered from COVID-19. This chain joins TRBV28 and TRBJ2-7; 8 bases are shared with TRBD2. The CDR3 loop reads CAIRRGGGSYEQYF. In DNA, the CDR3 is TGTGCCATTCGACGGGGGGGAGGTTCCTACGAGCAGTACTTC.